This T cell receptor (beta chain) was obtained from a study of beta chain features in type 1 diabetes (dated by TCRdb to the late 2010s). At the level of the whole study: No differences in mean age, gender distribution, total cell number or subset yield were found between patients and healthy donors. A total of 90 million to 140 million sorted cells were examined across all samples, and RNA yield correlated strongly with the number of cells per subset. The study compared TCRB repertoires of sorted circulating CD4+ T cell subsets between recently diagnosed type 1 diabetes patients and matched healthy donors. Naive and central memory subsets were obtained from all 30 or so donors, but regulatory and stem cell-like memory subsets were isolated from only 8 patients and about eight healthy donors.

V sheds 4 bases and J sheds 1 base, leaving 6 bases between their ends. Including cysteine and phenylalanine, the CDR3 has 14 amino acids. Only the CDR3 region is kept as DNA, spanning 42 bases read in frame from base 1. The germline V gene provides CDR1 SGHRS and CDR2 YFSETQ. Each donor gave one peripheral blood draw, about 100 mL on average, collected into heparinised tubes. A BD FACSAria II was used to sort naive, central memory, regulatory and stem cell-like memory CD4+ T cells with a panel that included CD45RO, CCR7, CD25, CD127, CD95 and CD27. All sorted populations exceeded 98% purity. PBMCs were isolated right away by Lymphoprep density gradient centrifugation and were stained directly, without culture. So that batch effects would be minimized, each experiment stained and sorted samples in pairs, pairing one healthy donor with one patient. The High Capacity cDNA Reverse Transcription Kit was used to reverse transcribe all of the isolated RNA, meaning that expressed TCRB transcripts were what got sequenced. Naive, central memory and regulatory T cell samples underwent deep immunoSEQ sequencing, averaging about 3.3 million total reads per sample. After sorted cells were lysed in RLT buffer, RNA was extracted with DNase-treated RNeasy Micro or Mini kits, with the choice depending on cell number. Each cell subset was processed on its own to prevent cross-contamination, while patient and healthy donor samples were processed together. The immunoSEQ multiplex PCR was used to amplify TCRB sequences from cDNA, generating 87-bp fragments that spanned the CDR3 region. Sequencing of the amplicons was done on the Illumina HiSeq platform. As for the authors' bioinformatics: PCR bias was corrected computationally using synthetic template baselines, and reads within Hamming distance 2 were collapsed, with unmergeable singletons discarded. Reads were aligned against IMGT to assign V, D and J genes, CDR3 length and insertions or deletions at six rearrangement sites. Within each subset, clonotype counts were normalized to the number of sorted cells before true diversity and Gini coefficients were calculated with the tcR R package. Repertoire sharing was quantified using the overlap coefficient calculated on TCRB nucleotide sequences. Out-of-frame TCRB sequences from naive cells were analyzed to stand in for the pre-selection repertoire. Held by TCRdb, this immuneACCESS table contains in-frame sequences only and omits some clones. Under half of the omission traces to an unresolved V gene where checked; the cause of the rest is unknown. D and trimming were read from the DNA, whereas the V and J calls and clone size are those reported in that table. Recorded for this sample are 600,000 or so clones; more than 12% of them occurred a single time. The biggest ten clones account for approximately 0.042% of the sample.

The paper as a whole reports these results and caveats: Patients with type 1 diabetes made fewer insertions and deleted more nucleotides at VDJ recombination sites, implying thymic rearrangement abnormalities. Only small numbers of individuals were included in the HLA sub-analyses, which left unresolved whether HLA type had any influence on TCRB rearrangement. Sequencing cDNA rather than genomic DNA could over-represent highly expressing activated cells, although activation and CD3 levels did not differ between groups. In all four CD4+ subsets, TCRB CDR3 length was moderately but significantly shorter in type 1 diabetes patients. Naive, central memory and regulatory TCRB repertoires appeared more similar among patients than among healthy donors. Shorter templates might have been favored by PCR, but patient and control samples were amplified and corrected together, so both groups would have been affected equally by any skew.

There are a few counts of this clone. This receptor's antigen is unknown. Qualities for individual bases were not recorded, and no much larger clone is one base off. This receptor was obtained from a man between 18 and 29 years old with type 1 diabetes. The receptor chain draws on TRBV5-1 and TRBJ2-6, with the D gene call left open. The specimen was naive CD4+ T cells from blood. The cell subset or site label here, explained by the study, means: true naive CD4+ T cells. The CDR3 region reads CASSEASGANVLTF. The bases read TGCGCCAGCAGCGAGGCGTCTGGGGCCAACGTCCTGACTTTC.